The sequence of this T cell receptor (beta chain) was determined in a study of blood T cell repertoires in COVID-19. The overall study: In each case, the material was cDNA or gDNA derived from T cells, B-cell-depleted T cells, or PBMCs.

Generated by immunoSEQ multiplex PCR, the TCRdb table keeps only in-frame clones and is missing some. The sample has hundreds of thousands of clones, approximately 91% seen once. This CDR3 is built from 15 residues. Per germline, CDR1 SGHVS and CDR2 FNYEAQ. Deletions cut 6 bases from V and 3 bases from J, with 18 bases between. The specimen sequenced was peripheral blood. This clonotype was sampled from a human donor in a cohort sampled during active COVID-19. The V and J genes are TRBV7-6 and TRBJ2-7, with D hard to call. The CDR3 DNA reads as TGTGCCAGCAGTCCAGAGGAGTGGTTCGTCTACGAGCAGTACTTC. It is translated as CASSPEEWFVYEQYF.